This TCR beta chain was retrieved from a study of CD8 T cells in Susac syndrome. V lost 0 bases, J lost 4 bases, and 6 bases lay in between. The CDR3 spans 13 residues. Germline V gene data show CDR1 as LGHDT and CDR2 as YNNKEL (reference sequence). Reverse transcription of 0.5 to 1 ug RNA was carried out with random hexamers. The TCR beta CDR3 was amplified by immunoSEQ multiplex PCR across 54 Vbeta, 13 Jbeta. TCRdb redid the calling of the immunoSEQ multiplex PCR reads with MiXCR, one entry per CDR3 protein. Seen here are 150,000 to 200,000 distinct CDR3 sequences, nearly 95% observed once, and the top ten hold 0.093%. Sequencing of TCR beta, carried out with a high-throughput approach, was applied to CD8+ and CD4+ T cells from the blood. TEMRA cells were FACS-enriched, unlike CD8+ and CD4+ T cells, which were negatively isolated.

The gene calls are TRBV3-1 and TRBJ1-1; no definite D call. The origin of this receptor is a human donor with multiple sclerosis. Sequenced input: CD4+ T cells from PBMCs. The CDR3 loop is CASSQDGVTEAFF. The DNA of the CDR3 is TGTGCCAGCAGCCAAGATGGGGTCACTGAAGCTTTCTTT.